These T cell receptor beta chains were read from a single sample in a study of T cells in Graves' hyperthyroidism and ophthalmopathy. Via MiXCR, TCRdb re-called the multiplex PCR reads, giving one row per CDR3 protein. The sample lists more than 250,000 distinct CDR3 sequences; roughly 15% were seen once. Specimen: blood. These receptors were collected from a woman in her forties or fifties with Graves' hyperthyroidism that later progressed to Graves' ophthalmopathy. The CDR3 runs from the conserved cysteine through the conserved F or W. The order of the fields is J gene, clone size, D gene, V gene, CDR3 length, CDR3 DNA, CDR3 protein. D genes are given only for firm matches. A row's size may be missing; if present it is once, few, many or a size class.

TRBJ2-1 | many | - | TRBV5-1 | 14 | TGCGCCAGCAGCCCGACCCCCTCCTACAATGAGCAGTTCTTC | CASSPTPSYNEQFF
TRBJ1-3 | - | - | TRBV18 | 15 | TGTGCCAGCTCACCTACGCAGGGATCAGGAAACACCATATATTTT | CASSPTQGSGNTIYF
TRBJ1-5 | many | TRBD1 | TRBV12-3/TRBV12-4 | 19 | TGTGCCAGCAGTGGCCCCCCTGACAGGGTAGAGGAGGGCAATCAGCCCCAGCATTTT | CASSGPPDRVEEGNQPQHF
TRBJ2-7 | many | - | TRBV28 | 12 | TGTGCCAGCTCCACAGGGACGGACGAGCAGTACTTC | CASSTGTDEQYF
TRBJ2-7 | - | - | TRBV20-1 | 12 | TGCAGTGCTACCGGGCTTTTCTACGAGCAGTACTTC | CSATGLFYEQYF
TRBJ2-1 | - | - | TRBV5-5 | 15 | TGTGCCAGCATTTCGGTGGGGGCATCATACAATGAGCAGTTCTTC | CASISVGASYNEQFF
TRBJ2-1 | many | TRBD2 | TRBV11-3 | 16 | TGTGCCAGCAGCTTAGATATGGGACTAGCGGGACTTGAGCAGTTCTTC | CASSLDMGLAGLEQFF
TRBJ2-2 | - | - | TRBV5-1 | 16 | TGCGCCAGCAGCTTTCAGGGGCCGACGAACACCGGGGAGCTGTTTTTT | CASSFQGPTNTGELFF
TRBJ1-5 | many | - | TRBV28 | 13 | TGTGCCAGCGGCTTTGGGGAGGCACAGCCCCAGCATTTT | CASGFGEAQPQHF
TRBJ1-2 | - | - | TRBV9 | 14 | TGTGCCAGCAGCGTAGACGGGGCAGATATTGGCTACACCTTC | CASSVDGADIGYTF
TRBJ2-3 | many | - | TRBV20-1 | 16 | TGCAGTGCTAGTAGGTCGGGCCAATTTAGCACAGATACGCAGTATTTT | CSASRSGQFSTDTQYF
TRBJ2-1 | many | - | TRBV30 | 12 | - | CAWTYFGNEQFF
TRBJ2-3 | many | TRBD1 | TRBV20-1 | 15 | TGCAGTGCCCGACCTACAGGGGGGAACACAGATACGCAGTATTTT | CSARPTGGNTDTQYF
TRBJ2-7 | once | TRBD2 | TRBV7-9 | 13 | TGTGCCAGCAGGCGACCGACTAGCGACGAGCAGTACTTC | CASRRPTSDEQYF
TRBJ1-3 | few | TRBD1 | TRBV6-5 | 18 | TGTGCCAGCAGTTACTTTCCCCCGGGGACAGGGTCTGGAAACACCATATATTTT | CASSYFPPGTGSGNTIYF
TRBJ2-2 | many | - | TRBV18 | 14 | TGTGCCAGCTCACCATTGACAACAACCGGGGAGCTGTTTTTT | CASSPLTTTGELFF
TRBJ2-1 | - | TRBD1 | TRBV2 | 18 | TGTGCCAGCAGAGCAGCCGGGACAGGGCCTTTGAACCGCAATGAGCAGTTCTTC | CASRAAGTGPLNRNEQFF
TRBJ2-7 | many | TRBD2 | TRBV11-3 | 15 | TGTGCCAGCAGCTTAGGGGGACTAGCGGAAAACGAGCAGTACTTC | CASSLGGLAENEQYF
TRBJ1-2 | many | - | TRBV28 | 15 | TGTGCCAGCAGTCCTCCCCCAGCACCTACCGATGGCTACACCTTC | CASSPPPAPTDGYTF
TRBJ2-7 | many | - | TRBV7-9 | 13 | TGTGCCAGCAGCTTATCCGACTCCTACGAGCAGTACTTC | CASSLSDSYEQYF
TRBJ2-3 | few | - | TRBV12-3/TRBV12-4 | 13 | TGTGCCAGCAGTTTAGGTTTGGCAGATACGCAGTGTTTT | CASSLGLADTQCF
TRBJ2-4 | many | - | TRBV5-1 | 13 | TGCGCCAGCAGCTTCAGTCATGAGAACATTCAGTACTTC | CASSFSHENIQYF
TRBJ1-5 | many | TRBD1 | TRBV6-2/TRBV6-3 | 14 | TGTGCCAGCATCAAGACAGGGAAGGGTCAGCCCCAGCATTTT | CASIKTGKGQPQHF